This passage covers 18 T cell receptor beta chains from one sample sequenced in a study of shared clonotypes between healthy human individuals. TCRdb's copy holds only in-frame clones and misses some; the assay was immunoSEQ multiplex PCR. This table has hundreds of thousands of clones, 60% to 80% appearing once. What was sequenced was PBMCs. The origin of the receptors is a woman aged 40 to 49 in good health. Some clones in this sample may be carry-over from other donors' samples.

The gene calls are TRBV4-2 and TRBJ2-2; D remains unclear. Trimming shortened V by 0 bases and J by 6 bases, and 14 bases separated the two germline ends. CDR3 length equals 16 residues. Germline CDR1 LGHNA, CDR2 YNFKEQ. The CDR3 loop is CASSQENNLGSGELFF. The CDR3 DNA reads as TGTGCCAGCAGCCAAGAGAACAACCTAGGATCCGGGGAGCTGTTTTTT.

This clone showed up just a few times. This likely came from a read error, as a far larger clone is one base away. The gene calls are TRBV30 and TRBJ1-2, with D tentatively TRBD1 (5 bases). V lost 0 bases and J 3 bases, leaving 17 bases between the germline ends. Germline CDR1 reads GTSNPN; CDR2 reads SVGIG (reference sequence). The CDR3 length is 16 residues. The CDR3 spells CAWSVNPRGTHYGYTF. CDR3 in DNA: TGTGCCTGGAGTGTCAACCCACGGGGGACTCACTATGGCTACACCTTC.

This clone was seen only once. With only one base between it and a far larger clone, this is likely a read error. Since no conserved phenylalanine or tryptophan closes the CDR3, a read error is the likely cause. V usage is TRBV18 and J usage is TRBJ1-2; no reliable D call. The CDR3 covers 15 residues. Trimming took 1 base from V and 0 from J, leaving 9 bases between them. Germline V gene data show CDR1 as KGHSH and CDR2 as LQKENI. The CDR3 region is CASSPLSDANYGYTS. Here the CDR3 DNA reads TGTGCCAGCTCACCACTGTCAGACGCTAACTATGGCTACACCTCC.

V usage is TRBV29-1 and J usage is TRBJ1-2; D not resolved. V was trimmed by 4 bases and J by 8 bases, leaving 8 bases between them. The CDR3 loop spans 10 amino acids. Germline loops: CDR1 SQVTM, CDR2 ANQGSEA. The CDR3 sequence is CSVADDGYTF. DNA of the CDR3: TGCAGCGTTGCCGATGACGGCTACACCTTC.

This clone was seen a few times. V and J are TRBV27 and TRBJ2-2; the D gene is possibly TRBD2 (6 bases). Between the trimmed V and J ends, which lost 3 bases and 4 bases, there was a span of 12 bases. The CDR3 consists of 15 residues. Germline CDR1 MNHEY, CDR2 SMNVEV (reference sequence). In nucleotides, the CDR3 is TGTGCCAGCAGTTTTGGAGGGAGCGCCACCGGGGAGCTGTTTTTT. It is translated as CASSFGGSATGELFF.

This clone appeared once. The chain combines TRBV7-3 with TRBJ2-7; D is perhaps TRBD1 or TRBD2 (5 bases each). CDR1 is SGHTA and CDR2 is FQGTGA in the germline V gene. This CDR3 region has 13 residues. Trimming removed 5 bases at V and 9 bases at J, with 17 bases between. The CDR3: CASSPMRGLVQYF. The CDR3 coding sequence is TGTGCCAGCAGCCCCATGAGGGGTTTGGTGCAGTACTTC.

CDR3 loop: CASSLGTAHEQYF. The CDR3 DNA sequence: TGTGCCAGCAGTTTGGGGACGGCTCACGAGCAGTACTTC. The chain uses TRBV27 and TRBJ2-7; D is perhaps TRBD1 or TRBD2 (5 bases each). CDR3 length: 13 amino acids. The V gene's germline CDR1 is MNHEY and CDR2 SMNVEV (reference sequence). The germline V and J ends were trimmed by 3 bases and 5 bases, with 11 bases remaining between them.

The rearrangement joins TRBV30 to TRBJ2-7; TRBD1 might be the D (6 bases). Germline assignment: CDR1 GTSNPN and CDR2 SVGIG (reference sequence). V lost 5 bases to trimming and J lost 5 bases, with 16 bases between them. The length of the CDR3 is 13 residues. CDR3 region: CAWLYDRWNEQYF. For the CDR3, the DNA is TGTGCCTGGCTCTACGACAGGTGGAACGAGCAGTACTTC.

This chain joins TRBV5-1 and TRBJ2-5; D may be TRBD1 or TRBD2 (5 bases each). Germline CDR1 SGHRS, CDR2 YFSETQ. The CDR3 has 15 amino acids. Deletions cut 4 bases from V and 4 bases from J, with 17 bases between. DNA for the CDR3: TGCGCCAGCAGCGAGGGGATCACCGTCCCAGAGACCCAGTACTTC. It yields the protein CASSEGITVPETQYF.

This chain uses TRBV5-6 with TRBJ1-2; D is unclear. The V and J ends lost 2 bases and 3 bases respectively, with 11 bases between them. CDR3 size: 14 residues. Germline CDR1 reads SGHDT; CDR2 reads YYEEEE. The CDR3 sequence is CASSFQAKDYGYTF. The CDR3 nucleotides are TGTGCCAGCAGCTTCCAGGCTAAGGACTATGGCTACACCTTC.

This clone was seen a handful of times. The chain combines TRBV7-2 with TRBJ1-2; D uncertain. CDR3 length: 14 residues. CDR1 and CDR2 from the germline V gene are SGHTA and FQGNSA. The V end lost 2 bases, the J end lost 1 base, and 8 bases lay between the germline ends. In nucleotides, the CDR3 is TGTGCCAGCAGCTTATCAGCCTTTAACTATGGCTACACCTTC. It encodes CASSLSAFNYGYTF. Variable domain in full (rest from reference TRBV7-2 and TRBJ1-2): GAGVSQSPSNKVTEKGKDVELRCDPISGHTALYWYRQSLGQGLEFLIYFQGNSAPDKSGLPSDRFSAERTGGSVSTLTIQRTQQEDSAVYLCASSLSAFNYGYTFGSGTRLTVV.

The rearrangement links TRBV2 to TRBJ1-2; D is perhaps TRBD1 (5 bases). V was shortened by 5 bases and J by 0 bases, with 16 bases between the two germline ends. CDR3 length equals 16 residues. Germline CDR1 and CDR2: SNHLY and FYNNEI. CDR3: CASSQTGHPANYGYTF. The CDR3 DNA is TGTGCCAGCAGTCAAACAGGACATCCAGCTAACTATGGCTACACCTTC.

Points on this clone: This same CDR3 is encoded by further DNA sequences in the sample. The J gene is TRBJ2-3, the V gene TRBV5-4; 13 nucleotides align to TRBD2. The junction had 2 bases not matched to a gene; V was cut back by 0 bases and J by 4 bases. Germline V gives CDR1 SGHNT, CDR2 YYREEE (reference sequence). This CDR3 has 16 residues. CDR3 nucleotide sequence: TGTGCCAGCAGCTTGGGACTAGCGGGAGGCGCAGATACGCAGTATTTT. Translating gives CASSLGLAGGADTQYF.

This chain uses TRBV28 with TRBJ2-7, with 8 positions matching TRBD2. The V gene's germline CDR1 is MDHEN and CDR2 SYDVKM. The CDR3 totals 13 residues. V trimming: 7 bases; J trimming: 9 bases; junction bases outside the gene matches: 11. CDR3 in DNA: TGTGCCAGCATTGCCCTAGCGGGTGGTCGGCAGTACTTC. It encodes CASIALAGGRQYF. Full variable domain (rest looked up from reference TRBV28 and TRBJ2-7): DVKVTQSSRYLVKRTGEKVFLECVQDMDHENMFWYRQDPGLGLRLIYFSYDVKMKEKGDIPEGYSVSREKKERFSLILESASTNQTSMYLCASIALAGGRQYFGPGTRLTVT.

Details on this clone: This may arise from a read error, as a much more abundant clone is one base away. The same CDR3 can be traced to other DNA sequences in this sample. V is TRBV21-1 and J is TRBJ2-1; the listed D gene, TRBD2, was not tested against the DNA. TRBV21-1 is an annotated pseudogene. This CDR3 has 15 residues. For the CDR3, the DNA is TGTGCCAGCAGCACTAGCGGGAGAAAAGTTAATGAGCAATTCTTC. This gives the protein CASSTSGRKVNEQFF.

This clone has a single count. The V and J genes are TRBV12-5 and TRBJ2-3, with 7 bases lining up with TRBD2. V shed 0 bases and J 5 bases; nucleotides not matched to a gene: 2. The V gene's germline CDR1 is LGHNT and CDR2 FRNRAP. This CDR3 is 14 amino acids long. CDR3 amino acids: CASGLVGGGDTQYF. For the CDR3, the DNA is TGTGCTAGTGGTTTGGTAGGCGGGGGAGATACGCAGTATTTT.

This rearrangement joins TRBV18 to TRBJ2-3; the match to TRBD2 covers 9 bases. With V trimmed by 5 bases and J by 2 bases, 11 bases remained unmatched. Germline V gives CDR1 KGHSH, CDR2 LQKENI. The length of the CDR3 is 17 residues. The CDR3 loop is CASSSTRGLAPTDTQYF. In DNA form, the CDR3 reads TGTGCCAGCTCATCTACGCGGGGACTAGCACCCACAGATACGCAGTATTTT.

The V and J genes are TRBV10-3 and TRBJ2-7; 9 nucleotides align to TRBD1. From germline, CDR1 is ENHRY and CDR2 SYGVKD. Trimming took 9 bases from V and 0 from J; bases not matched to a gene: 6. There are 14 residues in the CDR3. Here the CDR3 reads CAIGGQGSSYEQYF. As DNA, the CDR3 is TGTGCCATAGGCGGACAGGGGTCCTCCTACGAGCAGTACTTC.